This T cell receptor (beta chain) is from a study of cytomegalovirus exposure and HLA in healthy donors. CDR1 MNHEY and CDR2 SVGAGI come from the germline V gene. The CDR3 runs 15 residues. V was cut by 4 bases and J by 4 bases, with 17 bases left in between. Study conclusions and caveats: A few of the chains that were CMV-associated were confirmed in vitro to be specific for CMV antigens. Rarity characterized most TCR sequences, yet some public TCRs appeared in many donors. In a later analysis, parvovirus B19, influenza, CMV and Epstein-Barr virus appeared linked to several top co-occurrence clusters.

About this clone itself: Its antigen is not identified.

Amplification used 60 Vbeta primers and 13 Jbeta primers. The table came from immunoSEQ multiplex PCR; TCRdb's copy has only in-frame clones and leaves some out. The sample yields under 150,000 clones, roughly four fifths seen once. This TCR came from a male donor in good health and CMV-seronegative. The V call is TRBV6-5, the J call TRBJ2-7, with D perhaps TRBD2 (7 bases). The sample taken for sequencing was PBMCs. For the CDR3, the DNA is TGTGCCAGCAGTTGGGGGGGCGGGGGTCAATACGAGCAGTACTTC. Its protein product is CASSWGGGGQYEQYF.